The sequence of this T cell receptor delta chain was determined in a study of gamma-delta T cells after stem cell transplantation. TCRdb made new clone calls on the RT-PCR reads using CATT. The profile shows 1,500 to 2,000 delta-chain clones, roughly 4% of them singletons. Of note for this clone: Other nucleotide sequences in the sample specify the same CDR3.

CDR1 and CDR2 (germline): GEAIGNYY, EKD. V gave up 3 bases and J gave up 1 base; unmatched junction bases: 4. There are 16 residues in the CDR3. The sequence was obtained from a human donor. It is not recorded whose cells these are; they may come from a transplant donor. Sequencing used gamma-delta T cells. This rearrangement joins TRDV2 to TRDJ1; 13 bases line up with TRDD3. CDR3 bases: TGTGCCTGTGACTTACTGGGGGATACGCGCACCGATAAACTCATCTTT. Translating it yields CACDLLGDTRTDKLIF.